This TCR beta chain is from a study of PD-1 blockade in classical Hodgkin lymphoma. Whole-study results and caveats: Complete responders had baseline diversity similar to newly diagnosed patients. CD4+ TCR diversity, unlike CD8+, rose significantly by C4D1.

On this clone: Antigen unknown.

The table came from immunoSEQ multiplex PCR; TCRdb's copy has only in-frame clones and leaves some out. The sample includes about 29,000 clones, about four fifths of them seen just once. The CDR3 covers 14 residues. Trimming left V 0 bases short and J 5 bases short, with 8 bases between. Germline CDR1 reads SGHNT; CDR2 reads YYREEE (reference sequence). Every patient relapsed after autologous stem cell transplantation, and brentuximab vedotin exposure varied. This chain links TRBV5-4 with TRBJ1-4; no clear D gene. This sequence originates from a human donor with classical Hodgkin lymphoma. The sample in question was peripheral blood mononuclear cells (PBMCs), obtained before the second cycle of nivolumab. CDR3 residues: CASSLDRLNEKLFF. The CDR3, as DNA: TGTGCCAGCAGCTTGGACAGATTAAATGAAAAACTGTTTTTT.